These T cell receptor beta chains were read from a single sample in a study of cytomegalovirus exposure and HLA in healthy donors. TCRdb keeps only in-frame clones here, not all; method: immunoSEQ multiplex PCR. The table has approximately 140,000 clones, 83% seen once; the top ten hold roughly 1.2%. Material: PBMCs. These receptor sequences come from a girl aged 2 to 9 in good health and CMV-seronegative. Each CDR3 is given with its conserved first and last residue. The D gene is left open where the match is weak. Size is stated for part of the rows, as once, few or many counts, or as a class when the clone is expanded.

J | size | D | V | DNA | CDR3
TRBJ2-7 | . | TRBD2 | TRBV5-4 | TGTGCCAGCAGCTTGGACGGGAGGTTCGAGCAGTACTTC | CASSLDGRFEQYF
TRBJ2-1 | . | TRBD1 | TRBV5-6 | TGTGCCAGCAGCTACGGACAGGGTAACAATGAGCAGTTCTTC | CASSYGQGNNEQFF
TRBJ2-7 | . | TRBD2 | TRBV7-3 | TGTGCCAGCAGCTTAACTAGTAGCGGGAGTGGCTACGAGCAGTACTTC | CASSLTSSGSGYEQYF
TRBJ2-1 | . | . | TRBV4-1 | TGCGCCAGCAGCCAGGGGCTTGCCCTTTCCTACAATGAGCAGTTCTTC | CASSQGLALSYNEQFF
TRBJ1-2 | . | TRBD1 | TRBV14 | TGTGCCAGCAGCCAAGATATTTCCGTCTGGACAGGGGGCGAGGGCTACACCTTC | CASSQDISVWTGGEGYTF
TRBJ1-4 | once | TRBD1 | TRBV9 | TGTGCCAGCAGCAGAACAGGGGCGATCAATGAAAAACTGTTTTTT | CASSRTGAINEKLFF
TRBJ2-7 | . | . | TRBV29-1 | TGCAGCGTAGAGGACCCTCGGGGGTCATCCGAGCAGTACTTC | CSVEDPRGSSEQYF
TRBJ2-7 | once | TRBD1 | TRBV4-1 | TGCGCCAGCAGCCAACCGGGACAGGGGATAGGACACGAGCAGTACTTC | CASSQPGQGIGHEQYF
TRBJ1-5 | . | . | TRBV19 | TGTGCCAGTAGTACGTCTTCCAATCAGCCCCAGCATTTT | CASSTSSNQPQHF
TRBJ1-4 | few | . | TRBV15 | TGTGCCACCAGCATTCTTAAGGGGCAGCCCAATGAAAAACTGTTTTTT | CATSILKGQPNEKLFF
TRBJ1-2 | . | . | TRBV29-1 | TGCAGCGTCGACGGGAGACCCAACTATGGCTACACCTTC | CSVDGRPNYGYTF
TRBJ2-7 | . | . | TRBV10-1 | TGCGCCAGCAGCCGAGGACGGGGCGAGCAGTACTTC | CASSRGRGEQYF
TRBJ2-3 | . | TRBD2 | TRBV10-3 | TGTGCCATCAGTGAGTCCTCCTTCGGGAGGGCCGGGGGTACGCAGTATTTT | CAISESSFGRAGGTQYF
TRBJ2-7 | . | TRBD2 | TRBV5-1 | TGCGCCAGCAGCCCCTCGGGGAGCGGGGGGGCTTCCGAGCAGTACTTC | CASSPSGSGGASEQYF
TRBJ1-2 | . | TRBD1 | TRBV28 | TGTGCCAGCAGCAACAGGGGGCTTTATGGCTACACCTTC | CASSNRGLYGYTF
TRBJ2-2 | . | . | TRBV6-5 | TGTGCCAGCAGTTACCGACTAGCCGGGGAGCTGTTTTTT | CASSYRLAGELFF